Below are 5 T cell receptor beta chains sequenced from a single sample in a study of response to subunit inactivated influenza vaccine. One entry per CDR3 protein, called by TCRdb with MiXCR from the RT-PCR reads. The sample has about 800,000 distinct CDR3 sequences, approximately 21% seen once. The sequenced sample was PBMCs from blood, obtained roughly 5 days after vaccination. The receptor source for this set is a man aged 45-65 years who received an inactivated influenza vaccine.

CDR3 protein: CATKFRDREYTGELFF. CDR3 DNA: TGTGCCACGAAATTCCGGGACAGGGAATACACCGGGGAGCTGTTTTTT. This chain links TRBV10-3 with TRBJ2-2, with 9 positions matching TRBD1. The CDR3 runs to 16 residues. After removal of 10 bases from V and 3 bases from J, the junction contained 12 bases not matched to a gene. Germline CDR1 reads ENHRY; CDR2 reads SYGVKD.

The CDR3, as DNA: TGCGCCAGCAGGGGACGGGGGGGCTCCTACGAGCAGTACTTC. It encodes CASRGRGGSYEQYF. V and J are TRBV10-2 and TRBJ2-7, with TRBD2 identical over 8 bases. CDR1 and CDR2 from the germline V gene are WSHSY and SAAADI. The CDR3 spans 14 residues. Trimming removed 6 bases from V and 0 bases from J; junction bases left unmatched: 4.

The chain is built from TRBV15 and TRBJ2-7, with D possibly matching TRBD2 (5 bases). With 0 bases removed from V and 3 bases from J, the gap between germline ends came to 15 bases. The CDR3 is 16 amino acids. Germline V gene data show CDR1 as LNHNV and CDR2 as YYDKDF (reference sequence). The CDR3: CATSRDLVLGGYEQYF. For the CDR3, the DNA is TGTGCCACCAGCAGAGATCTAGTCCTAGGAGGCTACGAGCAGTACTTC.

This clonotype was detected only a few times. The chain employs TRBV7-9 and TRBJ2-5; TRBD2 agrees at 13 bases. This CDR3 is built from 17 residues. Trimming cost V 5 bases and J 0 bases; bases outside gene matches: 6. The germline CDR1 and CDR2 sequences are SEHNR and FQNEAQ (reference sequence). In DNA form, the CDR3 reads TGTGCCAGCAGCCCCGGGACTAGCGGGAAGTACCAAGAGACCCAGTACTTC. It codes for CASSPGTSGKYQETQYF.

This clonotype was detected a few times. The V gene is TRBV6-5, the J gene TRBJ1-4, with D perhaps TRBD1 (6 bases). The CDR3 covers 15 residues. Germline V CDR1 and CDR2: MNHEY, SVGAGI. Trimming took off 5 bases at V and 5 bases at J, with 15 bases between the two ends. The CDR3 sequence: CASSNHRAGNEKLFF. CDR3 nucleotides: TGTGCCAGCAGTAACCACAGGGCGGGGAATGAAAAACTGTTTTTT.